The 29 T cell receptor beta chains in this list originate from one sample, sequenced in a study of CD8+ T cells in alopecia areata. Treatment meaning: oral pan-JAK inhibitor, 5-10 mg twice daily. The sequencing template was cDNA reverse transcribed from extracted RNA. Measured with immunoSEQ multiplex PCR; TCRdb has only the in-frame clones, and not every one. The data contain around 170,000 clones, approximately 49% of them seen just once; the ten biggest clones take up 10%. This specimen was CD8+ T cells sorted from blood, taken at approximately week 51, from a patient treated with tofacitinib. Source of these receptors: a human donor with alopecia areata.

V is TRBV4-1 and J is TRBJ2-7, with TRBD2 identical over 7 bases. V was pared by 4 bases and J by 5 bases, with 8 bases of the junction left unmatched. The CDR3 contains 14 residues. The germline CDR1 and CDR2 sequences are MGHRA and YSYEKL. CDR3 nucleotides: TGCGCCAGCAGCCTTTGGGAGGGGACCAACGAGCAGTACTTC. Amino acid sequence: CASSLWEGTNEQYF.

There are a few counts of this clone. The chain employs TRBV4-1 and TRBJ2-1; TRBD1 matches at 10 bases. The CDR3 is 15 amino acids. J was trimmed by 8 bases and V by 1 base; bases with no gene match: 5. Germline V gene lookup returns CDR1 MGHRA and CDR2 YSYEKL. CDR3 DNA sequence: TGCGCCAGCAGCCAAGTGCGGGACAGGGGCGATGAGCAGTTCTTC. Translating it yields CASSQVRDRGDEQFF.

A remark on this clone: A read error may produce the germline difference seen at one junction end. The V call is TRBV7-7, the J call TRBJ2-5; 7 positions match TRBD1. Germline values: CDR1 SSHAT, CDR2 FNYEAQ (reference sequence). The CDR3 runs to 15 residues. The CDR3 is CASSLEGTAQETQYF. The CDR3 region has the DNA TGTGCTAGCAGCTTAGAGGGGACAGCGCAAGAGACCCAGTACTTC.

This clone appeared a few times. The V gene is TRBV7-9, the J gene TRBJ1-1; D gene unclear. CDR1 is SEHNR, CDR2 FQNEAQ, per germline (reference sequence). Trimming pared 4 bases from V and 1 base from J, leaving 7 bases between. The CDR3 consists of 13 residues. The CDR3 reads CASSSRQNTEAFF. The CDR3 nucleotides are TGTGCCAGCAGCTCTAGACAGAACACTGAAGCTTTCTTT.

This sequence joins TRBV5-6 and TRBJ1-1; a weak D match, TRBD1 (5 bases). The V gene lost 2 bases and the J gene lost 7 bases, with 15 bases spanning the gap. CDR3 length: 14 residues. The germline gives CDR1 SGHDT, CDR2 YYEEEE. The DNA of the CDR3 is TGTGCCAGCAGCTTTAGACAGTACGTCTTTGAAGCTTTCTTT. Residues: CASSFRQYVFEAFF.

The J gene is TRBJ2-7, the V gene TRBV7-9; 12 bases are a match to TRBD1. Trimming at V came to 3 bases and at J to 5 bases, leaving 5 bases not matched to a gene. The CDR3 consists of 15 residues. Looked up from germline, CDR1 is SEHNR and CDR2 is FQNEAQ (reference sequence). CDR3 region: CASSLLGTGGNEQYF. Written as DNA, the CDR3 is TGTGCCAGCAGCTTGCTCGGGACAGGGGGCAACGAGCAGTACTTC.

This chain links TRBV27 with TRBJ2-7; TRBD1 matches at 10 bases. Germline V gene sequence: CDR1 MNHEY, CDR2 SMNVEV (reference sequence). This CDR3 contains 16 residues. V dropped 6 bases and J dropped 5; count of bases not matched to a gene: 13. CDR3 protein: CASRTDRGNTSDEQYF. As DNA, the CDR3 is TGTGCCAGCAGGACGGACAGGGGGAACACAAGCGACGAGCAGTACTTC.

The gene calls are TRBV13 and TRBJ1-2; TRBD1 might be the D (6 bases). V lost 1 base and J lost 0, with 6 bases in between. CDR3 length: 14 amino acids. Germline V gene lookup returns CDR1 PRHDT and CDR2 FYEKMQ (reference sequence). CDR3 amino acids: CASSLDRANYGYTF. The DNA of the CDR3 is TGTGCCAGCAGCTTAGACAGGGCTAACTATGGCTACACCTTC.

V and J are TRBV9 and TRBJ2-7; tentatively, D is TRBD1 or TRBD2 (5 bases each). Germline-derived CDR1 and CDR2 are SGDLS and YYNGEE. Between the trimmed V and J ends, which lost 4 bases and 2 bases, there was a span of 19 bases. The CDR3 is made up of 16 amino acids. This CDR3 reads CASSPTGTALPYEQYF. In DNA, the CDR3 is TGTGCCAGCAGCCCCACTGGGACCGCACTACCCTACGAGCAGTACTTC.

The CDR3 DNA is TGCAGCGTTTCGCCCGGGAGGGGGACAGATACGCAGTATTTT. This codes for CSVSPGRGTDTQYF. The chain combines TRBV29-1 with TRBJ2-3, with 8 positions matching TRBD2. This CDR3 contains 14 residues. CDR1 is SQVTM, CDR2 ANQGSEA, per germline. V lost 5 bases to trimming and J lost 3 bases; unmatched junction nucleotides: 7.

This chain joins TRBV27 and TRBJ2-1; 8 positions agree with TRBD2. V was pared by 0 bases and J by 7 bases, with 8 bases of the junction left unmatched. The V gene's germline CDR1 is MNHEY and CDR2 SMNVEV (reference sequence). The CDR3 is 16 residues long. CDR3 sequence reads: CASSLSPGTSKNEQFF. In DNA, the CDR3 is TGTGCCAGCAGTTTATCCCCCGGGACTAGTAAAAATGAGCAGTTCTTC.

This chain joins TRBV27 and TRBJ1-1, with a possible D match to TRBD1 (5 bases). V was trimmed by 0 bases and J by 0 bases, leaving 11 bases between them. CDR1 is MNHEY, CDR2 SMNVEV, per germline (reference sequence). The CDR3 contains 16 residues. In DNA, the CDR3 is TGTGCCAGCAGTTTATCTCCGGGGACTTTGAACACTGAAGCTTTCTTT. Encoded protein: CASSLSPGTLNTEAFF.

This clone has just a few counts. This chain connects TRBV19 to TRBJ2-7, with 7 nucleotides matching TRBD1. V was pared by 2 bases and J by 3 bases, with 4 bases of the junction left unmatched. The germline gives CDR1 LNHDA, CDR2 SQIVND (reference sequence). The CDR3 sequence is 14 residues long. The CDR3 reads CASSIRDSSYEQYF. CDR3 sequence (DNA): TGTGCCAGTAGTATAAGGGACAGCAGCTACGAGCAGTACTTC.

The CDR3 bases are TGTGCCAGCAGCAACCTGGGGGAGACCCAGTACTTC. This translates into CASSNLGETQYF. The chain uses TRBV9 and TRBJ2-5; no firm D call. The V end lost 4 bases, the J end lost 5 bases, and 9 bases lay between the germline ends. There are 12 residues in the CDR3. From germline, CDR1 is SGDLS and CDR2 YYNGEE.

The chain carries TRBV4-2 and TRBJ2-2, with D uncertain. Germline CDR1 and CDR2: LGHNA and YNFKEQ. V was trimmed by 4 bases and J by 2 bases, leaving 11 bases between them. The length of the CDR3 is 15 residues. This CDR3 reads CASSLKSSNTGELFF. CDR3 nucleotide sequence: TGTGCCAGCAGCCTAAAATCATCTAACACCGGGGAGCTGTTTTTT.

The chain uses TRBV5-1 and TRBJ2-5; D assignment may be TRBD1 or TRBD2 (5 bases each). Germline V gene lookup returns CDR1 SGHRS and CDR2 YFSETQ. The CDR3 is made up of 17 amino acids. V was trimmed by 0 bases and J by 4 bases, leaving 19 bases between them. This CDR3 reads CASSLGPAVGAGETQYF. The CDR3 coding sequence is TGCGCCAGCAGCTTGGGTCCCGCCGTAGGGGCGGGAGAGACCCAGTACTTC.

The sample holds one count of this clone. CDR3 in DNA: TGTGCTAGTGGTGCCTTTGGGTTGACGGGGAGCACAGATACGCAGTATTTT. Its protein product is CASGAFGLTGSTDTQYF. This rearrangement joins TRBV12-5 to TRBJ2-3, with D perhaps TRBD2 (5 bases). Germline CDR1 LGHNT, CDR2 FRNRAP. The CDR3 is 17 amino acids. Trimming left V 5 bases short and J 0 bases short, with 18 bases between. The full variable domain, its missing parts supplied by reference TRBV12-5 and TRBJ2-3, is DARVTQTPRHKVTEMGQEVTMRCQPILGHNTVFWYRQTMMQGLELLAYFRNRAPLDDSGMPKDRFSAEMPDATLATLKIQPSEPRDSAVYFCASGAFGLTGSTDTQYFGPGTRLTVL.

V gene TRBV5-1 combines with J gene TRBJ2-1, with 7 bases identical to TRBD1. V lost 4 bases, J lost 3 bases, and 7 bases stayed unmatched. The CDR3 runs to 15 residues. Per the germline V gene, CDR1 is SGHRS and CDR2 is YFSETQ. CDR3 in DNA: TGCGCCAGCAGCGTAGGGACAGTAATCTACAATGAGCAGTTCTTC. Its protein product is CASSVGTVIYNEQFF. Using reference TRBV5-1 and TRBJ2-1 for the parts outside the CDR3, the full variable domain is KAGVTQTPRYLIKTRGQQVTLSCSPISGHRSVSWYQQTPGQGLQFLFEYFSETQRNKGNFPGRFSGRQFSNSRSEMNVSTLELGDSALYLCASSVGTVIYNEQFFGPGTRLTVL.

The rearrangement uses TRBV5-6 and TRBJ2-7, with 8 bases fitting TRBD1. The CDR3 is 13 residues long. Germline V gives CDR1 SGHDT, CDR2 YYEEEE. J lost 2 bases, V lost 7 bases, and 5 bases had no gene match. DNA of the CDR3: TGTGCCAGCCAGGACAGGGACGCCTACGAGCAGTACTTC. Its translation: CASQDRDAYEQYF.

The chain couples TRBV30 to TRBJ1-2; 10 positions match TRBD1. This CDR3 has 13 residues. CDR1 is GTSNPN, CDR2 SVGIG, per germline (reference sequence). V trimming: 3 bases; J trimming: 6 bases; junction bases outside the gene matches: 4. CDR3 DNA: TGTGCCTGGAGCTCCGGGACAGGGGATGGCTACACCTTC. Protein product: CAWSSGTGDGYTF.

This clone was detected only a few times. The genes are TRBV7-9 and TRBJ1-1; TRBD1 agrees at 8 bases. This CDR3 is 16 amino acids long. The germline gives CDR1 SEHNR, CDR2 FQNEAQ (reference sequence). J gave up 3 bases and V 5 bases, and 11 bases lay outside the gene matches. The CDR3 here is CASSADPDRVDTEAFF. The DNA for the CDR3 is TGTGCCAGCAGCGCCGACCCGGACAGGGTGGACACTGAAGCTTTCTTT.

This clone has just a few counts. V usage is TRBV7-9 and J usage is TRBJ1-1; no definite D call. With 0 bases removed from V and 4 bases from J, the gap between germline ends came to 3 bases. Germline CDR1 SEHNR, CDR2 FQNEAQ (reference sequence). The CDR3 length is 12 residues. The CDR3 loop is CASSLAGTEAFF. The CDR3 DNA follows: TGTGCCAGCAGCTTAGCTGGCACTGAAGCTTTCTTT.

The gene calls are TRBV5-1 and TRBJ2-7; D perhaps matches TRBD1 (7 bases). Germline CDR1 SGHRS, CDR2 YFSETQ. The CDR3 is 15 amino acids. Trimming removed 4 bases at V and 5 bases at J, with 19 bases between. The CDR3 sequence: CASSAGPGQLNEQYF. The CDR3 DNA is TGCGCCAGCAGCGCGGGACCGGGACAGCTTAACGAGCAGTACTTC.

The sample holds a few counts of this clone. This chain uses TRBV7-2 with TRBJ2-2; D gene ambiguous. V was pared by 7 bases and J by 6 bases, with 15 bases between. CDR1 is SGHTA, CDR2 FQGNSA, per germline. The CDR3 runs 14 residues. This CDR3 is CASTVVVTAGELFF. The CDR3 bases are TGTGCCAGCACAGTAGTGGTTACGGCCGGGGAGCTGTTTTTT.

This clone turned up a few times. V gene TRBV30 combines with J gene TRBJ1-4; D remains unclear. Germline V lookup: CDR1 GTSNPN, CDR2 SVGIG (reference sequence). V gave up 2 bases and J gave up 1 base, with 8 bases separating them. This CDR3 has 14 amino acids. The CDR3 spells CAWSYGITNEKLFF. CDR3 in DNA: TGTGCCTGGAGTTATGGCATAACTAATGAAAAACTGTTTTTT.

V usage is TRBV7-3 and J usage is TRBJ2-7; D possibly uses TRBD1 or TRBD2 (5 bases each). Between the trimmed V and J ends, which lost 5 bases and 0 bases, there was a span of 8 bases. Germline V lookup: CDR1 SGHTA, CDR2 FQGTGA. This CDR3 has 13 amino acids. CDR3 bases: TGTGCCAGCAGCCTGGGGGACTCCTACGAGCAGTACTTC. It specifies CASSLGDSYEQYF.

The chain has TRBV5-6 and TRBJ2-7; the D is unclear. The length of the CDR3 is 14 residues. CDR1 is SGHDT and CDR2 is YYEEEE in the germline V gene. Trimming stripped 3 bases from V and 9 bases from J, with 19 bases between. The CDR3: CASSSLRSGFGQYF. The CDR3 DNA reads TGTGCCAGCAGCTCCCTCCGGTCTGGGTTCGGGCAGTACTTC.

V is TRBV2 and J is TRBJ1-5, with D uncertain. The CDR3 totals 13 residues. From germline, CDR1 is SNHLY and CDR2 FYNNEI. V dropped 0 bases and J dropped 13 bases, with 13 bases sitting between them. CDR3 protein: CASSEALQVPQHF. For the CDR3, the DNA is TGTGCCAGCAGTGAAGCGCTGCAGGTACCTCAGCATTTT.

The V gene is TRBV23-1, the J gene TRBJ1-1; 7 nucleotides agree with TRBD1. TRBV23-1 is recorded as an ORF, its role being uncertain. J gave up 5 bases and V 1 base, and 7 bases lay outside the gene matches. The CDR3 is 15 residues long. The CDR3 nucleotides read TGCGCCAGCAGTCAATTTAGGGGGCGGCGAACTGAAGCTTTCTTT. Protein: CASSQFRGRRTEAFF.